This T cell receptor (beta chain) was sequenced in a study of blood T cell repertoires in COVID-19. TCRdb's copy holds only in-frame clones and misses some; the assay was immunoSEQ multiplex PCR. The sample consists of some 260,000 clones, around 80% of them appearing once. Those enrolled, adults aged roughly 18 to 100 years, came from under 25 US areas. The length of the CDR3 is 13 residues. Germline assignment: CDR1 SGHKS and CDR2 YYEKEE (reference sequence). The germline V and J ends were trimmed by 4 bases and 6 bases, with 13 bases remaining between them. J is TRBJ1-1 and V is TRBV5-5; D call uncertain. Sequencing was carried out using PBMCs or T cells enriched from blood (not recorded which). The origin of this receptor is a man aged 30-40 years with acute COVID-19. CDR3 sequence reads: CASSTIQGAEAFF. The DNA for the CDR3 is TGTGCCAGCAGCACCATCCAAGGAGCTGAAGCTTTCTTT.